The sequence of this T cell receptor beta chain was determined in a study of cytomegalovirus exposure and HLA in healthy donors. Study information: Out of about 170 million T cells, an earlier analysis found some 110 million unique TCR beta sequences in total.

It was with 60 Vbeta and 13 Jbeta primers that the PCR ran. The data were produced by immunoSEQ multiplex PCR, yet TCRdb's version contains in-frame clones alone and is incomplete. The sample lists under 150,000 clones, almost 80% seen once, with about 6.7% in the top ten. General study points: Specific recognition of CMV antigens was confirmed in vitro for a few chains (all CMV-associated). A prior analysis recorded that most TCR beta V segments were productive about 87% or about 30% of the time.

On this clone itself: What it binds is unknown.

Germline CDR1 reads SGHRS; CDR2 reads YFSETQ. The CDR3 totals 14 residues. With 1 base removed from V and 3 bases from J, the gap between germline ends came to 7 bases. The chain joins TRBV5-1 to TRBJ2-2; the D is unclear. The sample consisted of PBMCs. The clonotype comes from a middle-aged woman in good health and CMV-seropositive. The CDR3 DNA follows: TGCGCCAGCAGCTTGTTCCGGGACACCGGGGAGCTGTTTTTT. Translating gives CASSLFRDTGELFF.